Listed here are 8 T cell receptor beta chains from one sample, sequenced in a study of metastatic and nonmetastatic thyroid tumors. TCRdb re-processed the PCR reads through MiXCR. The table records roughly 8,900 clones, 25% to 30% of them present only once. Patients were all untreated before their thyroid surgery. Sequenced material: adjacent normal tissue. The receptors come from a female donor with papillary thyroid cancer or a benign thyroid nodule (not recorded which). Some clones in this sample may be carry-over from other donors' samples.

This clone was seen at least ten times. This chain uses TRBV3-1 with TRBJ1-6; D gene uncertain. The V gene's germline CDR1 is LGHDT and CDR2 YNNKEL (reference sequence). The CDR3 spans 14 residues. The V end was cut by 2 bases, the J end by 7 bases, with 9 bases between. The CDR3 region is CASSQLTANSPLHF. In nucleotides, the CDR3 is TGTGCCAGCAGCCAACTGACGGCAAATTCACCCCTCCACTTT.

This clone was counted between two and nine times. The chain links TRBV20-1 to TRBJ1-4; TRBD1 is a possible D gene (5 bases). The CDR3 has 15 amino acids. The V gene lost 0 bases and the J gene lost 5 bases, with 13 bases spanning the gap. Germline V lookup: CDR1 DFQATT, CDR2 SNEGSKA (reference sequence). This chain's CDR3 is CSARDLRKGNEKLFF. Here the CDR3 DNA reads TGCAGTGCTAGAGATCTGAGGAAGGGGAATGAAAAACTGTTTTTT.

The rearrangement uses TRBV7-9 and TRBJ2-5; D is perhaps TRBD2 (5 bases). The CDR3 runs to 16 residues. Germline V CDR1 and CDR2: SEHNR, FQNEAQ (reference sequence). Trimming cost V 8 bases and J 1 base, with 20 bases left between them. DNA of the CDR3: TGTGCCAGCCCTCCTTCGTTGTCTAGCTTCCAAGAGACCCAGTACTTC. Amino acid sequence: CASPPSLSSFQETQYF.

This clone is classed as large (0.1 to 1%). This chain's CDR3 is CASSYRGGVGNTIYF. CDR3 nucleotide sequence: TGTGCCAGCAGTTACCGCGGCGGGGTCGGAAACACCATATATTTT. V usage is TRBV6-5 and J usage is TRBJ1-3; D gene unclear. Trimming removed 2 bases at V and 4 bases at J, with 12 bases between. Germline CDR1 reads MNHEY; CDR2 reads SVGAGI. The CDR3 length is 15 residues.

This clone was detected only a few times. For the CDR3, the DNA is TGTGCCAGCTCCCTAGGACAAGTTGGGTACGAGCAGTACTTC. This sequence encodes CASSLGQVGYEQYF. The chain links TRBV6-1 to TRBJ2-7; D perhaps matches TRBD1 (5 bases). The CDR3 has 14 amino acids. CDR1 and CDR2 from the germline V gene are MNHNS and SASEGT. Trimming shortened V by 8 bases and J by 4 bases, and 18 bases separated the two germline ends.

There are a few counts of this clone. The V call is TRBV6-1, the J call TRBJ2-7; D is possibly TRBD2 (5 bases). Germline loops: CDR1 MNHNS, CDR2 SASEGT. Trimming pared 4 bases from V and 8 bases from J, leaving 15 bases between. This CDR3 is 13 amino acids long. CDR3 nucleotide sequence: TGTGCCAGCAGTGTATGGACGGGGTATAAGCAGTACTTC. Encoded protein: CASSVWTGYKQYF.

The CDR3 bases are TGCAGTGCCATTAGCGGGAGGGCCGGTAATGAGCAGTTCTTC. Translation: CSAISGRAGNEQFF. The chain recombines TRBV20-1 with TRBJ2-1, with TRBD2 matching over 11 bases. V was pared by 6 bases and J by 7 bases, with 8 bases of the junction left unmatched. CDR3 size: 14 residues. Per germline, CDR1 DFQATT and CDR2 SNEGSKA (reference sequence).

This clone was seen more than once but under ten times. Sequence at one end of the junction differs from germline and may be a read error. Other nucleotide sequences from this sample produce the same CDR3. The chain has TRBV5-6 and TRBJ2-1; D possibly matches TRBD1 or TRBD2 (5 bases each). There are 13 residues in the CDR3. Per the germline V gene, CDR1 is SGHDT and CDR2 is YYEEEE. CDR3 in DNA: TGTGCCAGCAGCTTCGAGGGACGTAATGAGCAATTCTTC. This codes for CASSFEGRNEQFF.